This paragraph reports one T cell receptor beta chain. Its target is unknown. Cells designated naive CD8 were CD45RO-negative and were positively selected for CCR7, with terminally differentiated effector memory CD45RA+ cells excluded. Healthy adults negative for HIV, lacking recent acute infections or vaccinations, served as donors. The sample is drawn from a study of shared clonotypes between healthy human individuals. The wider study: Aged between 18 and 49, the donors were a couple of women and a few men.

Repertoires were generated with immunoSEQ multiplex PCR, while TCRdb's copy carries only in-frame clones and drops some. The sample includes around 1.9 million clones, 90% to 95% seen only once; the top ten take under 2%. Trimming took 4 bases from V and 2 from J; bases not matched to a gene: 8. Germline assignment: CDR1 ENHRY and CDR2 SYGVKD. This CDR3 has 16 residues. Study conclusions and caveats: Naive subsets usually exceeded memory subsets in estimated richness.

The chain links TRBV10-3 to TRBJ2-3; 8 bases fit TRBD2. The sample comprised naive CD8+ T cells from PBMCs. The source of this sequence is a man aged 18 to 29 in good health. Some clones in this sample may be carry-over from other donors' samples. CDR3 in DNA: TGTGCCATCAGTGTTAACCAACTAGCGGACACAGATACGCAGTATTTT. This gives the protein CAISVNQLADTDTQYF.